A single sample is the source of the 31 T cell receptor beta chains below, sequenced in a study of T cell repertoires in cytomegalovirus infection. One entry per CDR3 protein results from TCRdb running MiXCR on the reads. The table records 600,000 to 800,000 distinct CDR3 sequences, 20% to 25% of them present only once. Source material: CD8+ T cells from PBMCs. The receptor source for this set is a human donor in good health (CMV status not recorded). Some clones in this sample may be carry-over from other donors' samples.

The CDR3 sequence is CASSQAVDPSGTYNEQFF. The DNA for the CDR3 is TGTGCCAGCAGCCAAGCAGTCGACCCTTCAGGGACCTACAATGAGCAGTTCTTC. The genes are TRBV4-2 and TRBJ2-1, with D possibly matching TRBD1 (5 bases). CDR3 size: 18 residues. The germline V gene encodes CDR1 LGHNA and CDR2 YNFKEQ. V was pared by 1 base and J by 2 bases, with 18 bases between.

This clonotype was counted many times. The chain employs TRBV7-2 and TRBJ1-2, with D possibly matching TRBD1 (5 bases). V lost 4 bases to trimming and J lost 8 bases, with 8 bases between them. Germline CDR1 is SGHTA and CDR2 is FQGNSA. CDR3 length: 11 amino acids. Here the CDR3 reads CASSWGEGYTF. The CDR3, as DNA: TGTGCCAGCAGCTGGGGGGAGGGCTACACCTTC.

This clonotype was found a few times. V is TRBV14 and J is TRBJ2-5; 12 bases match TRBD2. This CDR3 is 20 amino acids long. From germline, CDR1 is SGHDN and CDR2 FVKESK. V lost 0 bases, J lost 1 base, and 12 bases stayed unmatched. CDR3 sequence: CASSQDSRLAGGSGQETQYF. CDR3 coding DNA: TGTGCCAGCAGCCAAGATTCAAGGCTAGCGGGGGGGTCGGGCCAAGAGACCCAGTACTTC.

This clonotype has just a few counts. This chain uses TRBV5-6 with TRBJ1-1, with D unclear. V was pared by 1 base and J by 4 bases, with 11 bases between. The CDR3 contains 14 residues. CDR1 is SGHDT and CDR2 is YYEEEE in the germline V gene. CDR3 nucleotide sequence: TGTGCCAGCAGCTTGAGTCAGGAGCTCACTGAAGCTTTCTTT. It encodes CASSLSQELTEAFF.

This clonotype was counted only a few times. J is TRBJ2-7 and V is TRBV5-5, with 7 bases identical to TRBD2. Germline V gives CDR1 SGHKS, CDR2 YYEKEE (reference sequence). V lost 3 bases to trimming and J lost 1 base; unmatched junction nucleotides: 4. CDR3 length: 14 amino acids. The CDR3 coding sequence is TGTGCCAGCAGCTCCGGACTAGGGTCCTACGAGCAGTACTTC. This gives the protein CASSSGLGSYEQYF.

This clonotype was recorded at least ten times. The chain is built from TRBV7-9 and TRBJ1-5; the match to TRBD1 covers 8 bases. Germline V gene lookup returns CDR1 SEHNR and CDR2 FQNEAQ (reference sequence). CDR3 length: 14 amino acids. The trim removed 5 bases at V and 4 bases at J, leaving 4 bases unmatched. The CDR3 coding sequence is TGTGCCAGCAGCAACGACAGGGGAAATCAGCCCCAGCATTTT. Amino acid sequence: CASSNDRGNQPQHF.

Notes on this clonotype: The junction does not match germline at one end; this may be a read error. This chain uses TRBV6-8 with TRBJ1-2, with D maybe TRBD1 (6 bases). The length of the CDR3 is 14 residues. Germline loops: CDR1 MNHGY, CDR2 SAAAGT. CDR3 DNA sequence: TGTGCCAACAGTTACGGGCCGGGGGCCTATGGCTACACCTTC. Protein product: CANSYGPGAYGYTF.

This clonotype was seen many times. The CDR3 protein is CASSSGTGPSYEQYV. The CDR3 bases are TGTGCCAGCAGTTCGGGGACAGGGCCGTCCTACGAGCAGTACGTC. The J gene is TRBJ2-7, the V gene TRBV7-8; 9 bases match TRBD1. With V trimmed by 6 bases and J by 1 base, 7 bases remained unmatched. Germline V gives CDR1 SGHVS, CDR2 FQNEAQ. CDR3 length: 15 residues.

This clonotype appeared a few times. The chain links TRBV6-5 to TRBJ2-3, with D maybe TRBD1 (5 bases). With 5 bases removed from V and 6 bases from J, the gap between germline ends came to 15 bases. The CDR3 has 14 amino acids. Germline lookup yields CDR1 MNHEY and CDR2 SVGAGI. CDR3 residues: CASSTRLPGDTQYF. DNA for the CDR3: TGTGCCAGCAGTACTCGACTCCCAGGGGATACGCAGTATTTT.

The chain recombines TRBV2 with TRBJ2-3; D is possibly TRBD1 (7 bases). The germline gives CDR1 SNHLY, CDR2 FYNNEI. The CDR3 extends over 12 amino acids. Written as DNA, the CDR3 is TGTGCTGTGGAGGGGGCGCTGGGGACGCAGTATTTT. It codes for CAVEGALGTQYF.

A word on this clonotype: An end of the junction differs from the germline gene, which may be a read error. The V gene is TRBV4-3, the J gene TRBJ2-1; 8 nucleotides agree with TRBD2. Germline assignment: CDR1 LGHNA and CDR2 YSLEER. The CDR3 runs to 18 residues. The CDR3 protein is CASSQDPGISGGSNEQFF. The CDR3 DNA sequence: TGCGCCAGCAGTCAAGACCCAGGGATAAGCGGGGGTTCCAATGAGCAGTTCTTC.

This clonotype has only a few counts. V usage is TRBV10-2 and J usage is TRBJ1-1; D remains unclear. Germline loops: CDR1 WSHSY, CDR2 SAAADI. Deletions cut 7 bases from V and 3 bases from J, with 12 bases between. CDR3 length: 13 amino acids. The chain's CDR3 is CASIAAGDTEAFF. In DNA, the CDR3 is TGCGCCAGCATCGCAGCCGGGGACACTGAAGCTTTCTTT.

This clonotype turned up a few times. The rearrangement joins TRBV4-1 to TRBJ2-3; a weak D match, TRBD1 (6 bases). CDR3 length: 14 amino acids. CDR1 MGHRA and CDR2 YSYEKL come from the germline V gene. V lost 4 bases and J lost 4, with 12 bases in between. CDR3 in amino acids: CASSRRTVADTQYF. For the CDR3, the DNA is TGCGCCAGCAGCCGGCGGACAGTCGCAGATACGCAGTATTTT.

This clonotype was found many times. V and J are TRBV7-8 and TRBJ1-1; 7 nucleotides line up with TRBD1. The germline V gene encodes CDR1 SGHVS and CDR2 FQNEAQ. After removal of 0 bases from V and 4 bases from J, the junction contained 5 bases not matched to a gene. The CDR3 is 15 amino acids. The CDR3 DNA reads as TGTGCCAGCAGCTTAGCGCGACAGGGAGGCACTGAAGCTTTCTTT. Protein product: CASSLARQGGTEAFF. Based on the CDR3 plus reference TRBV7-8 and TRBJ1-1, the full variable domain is GAGVSQSPRYKVAKRGQDVALRCDPISGHVSLFWYQQALGQGPEFLTYFQNEAQLDKSGLPSDRFFAERPEGSVSTLKIQRTQQEDSAVYLCASSLARQGGTEAFFGQGTRLTVV.

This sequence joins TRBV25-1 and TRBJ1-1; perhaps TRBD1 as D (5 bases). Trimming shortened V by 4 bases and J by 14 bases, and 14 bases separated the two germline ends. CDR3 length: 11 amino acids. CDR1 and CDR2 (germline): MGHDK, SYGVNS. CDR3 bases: TGTGCCAGCAGTGGGGCGGAGGGGCACTTCTTT. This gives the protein CASSGAEGHFF.

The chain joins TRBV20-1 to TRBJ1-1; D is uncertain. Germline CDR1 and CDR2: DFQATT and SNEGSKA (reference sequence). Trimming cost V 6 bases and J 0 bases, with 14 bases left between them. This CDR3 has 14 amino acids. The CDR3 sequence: CSAPWEGMNTEAFF. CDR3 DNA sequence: TGCAGTGCCCCCTGGGAGGGCATGAACACTGAAGCTTTCTTT.

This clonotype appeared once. The CDR3 loop reads CSARDMLHYEQYV. Written as DNA, the CDR3 is TGCAGTGCTAGAGACATGCTCCACTACGAGCAGTACGTC. This chain links TRBV20-1 with TRBJ2-7, with D hard to call. The CDR3 has 13 amino acids. V lost 0 bases and J 3 bases, leaving 9 bases between the germline ends. Germline V gene sequence: CDR1 DFQATT, CDR2 SNEGSKA (reference sequence).

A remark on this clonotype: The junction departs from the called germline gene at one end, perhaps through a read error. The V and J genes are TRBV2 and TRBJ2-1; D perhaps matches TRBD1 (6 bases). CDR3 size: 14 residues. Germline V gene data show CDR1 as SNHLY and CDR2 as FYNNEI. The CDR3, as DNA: TGTGCCAGCAGAAACAGGGCCGCCTACATTGAGCAGTTCTTC. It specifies CASRNRAAYIEQFF.

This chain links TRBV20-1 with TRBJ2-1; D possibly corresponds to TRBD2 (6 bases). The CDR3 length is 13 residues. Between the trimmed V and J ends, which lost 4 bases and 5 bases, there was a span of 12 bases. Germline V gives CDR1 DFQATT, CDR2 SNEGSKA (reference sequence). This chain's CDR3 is CSATRLGNNEQFF. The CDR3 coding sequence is TGCAGTGCTACCCGACTAGGAAACAATGAGCAGTTCTTC.

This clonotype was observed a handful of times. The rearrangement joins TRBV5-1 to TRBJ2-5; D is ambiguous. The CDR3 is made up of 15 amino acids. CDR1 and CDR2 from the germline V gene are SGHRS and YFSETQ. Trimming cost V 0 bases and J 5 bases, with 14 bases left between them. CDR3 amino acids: CASSLEDSVGETQYF. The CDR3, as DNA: TGCGCCAGCAGCTTGGAAGATTCGGTTGGGGAGACCCAGTACTTC.

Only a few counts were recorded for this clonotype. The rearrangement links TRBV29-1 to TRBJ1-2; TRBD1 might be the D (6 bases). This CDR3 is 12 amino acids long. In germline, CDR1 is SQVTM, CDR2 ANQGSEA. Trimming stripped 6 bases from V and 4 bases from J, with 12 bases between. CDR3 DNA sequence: TGCAGCGTCAGTAGGGGGTTCTATGGCTACACCTTC. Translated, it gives CSVSRGFYGYTF.

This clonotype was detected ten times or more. The CDR3 protein is CASSLELASNQPQHF. In nucleotides, the CDR3 is TGTGCCAGCAGCTTAGAGCTGGCTAGCAATCAGCCCCAGCATTTT. J is TRBJ1-5 and V is TRBV7-2; D is unresolved. Germline CDR1 SGHTA, CDR2 FQGNSA. This CDR3 region has 15 residues. V was pared by 1 base and J by 0 bases, with 7 bases between.

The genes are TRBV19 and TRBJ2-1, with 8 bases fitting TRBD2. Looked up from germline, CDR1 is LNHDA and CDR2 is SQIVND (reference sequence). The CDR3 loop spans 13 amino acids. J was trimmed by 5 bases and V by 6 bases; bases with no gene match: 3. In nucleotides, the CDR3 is TGTGCCAGTAGGGAACTAGCGGACAATGAGCAGTTCTTC. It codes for CASRELADNEQFF.

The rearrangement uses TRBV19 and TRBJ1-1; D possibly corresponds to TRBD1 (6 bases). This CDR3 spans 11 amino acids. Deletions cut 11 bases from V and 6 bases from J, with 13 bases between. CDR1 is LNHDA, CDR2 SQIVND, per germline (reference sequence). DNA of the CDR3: TGTGCCCTTGGCAGGGGCCCTGAAGCTTTCTTT. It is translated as CALGRGPEAFF.

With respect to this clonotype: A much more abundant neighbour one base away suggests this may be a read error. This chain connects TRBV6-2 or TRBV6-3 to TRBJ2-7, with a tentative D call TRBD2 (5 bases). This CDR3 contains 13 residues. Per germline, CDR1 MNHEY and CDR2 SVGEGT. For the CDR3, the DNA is TGTGCCAACAGTACCGGGGTTGCCTACGAGCAGTACGTC. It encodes CANSTGVAYEQYV.

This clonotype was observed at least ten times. DNA of the CDR3: TGTGCCAGCAGCTTGTTGGCGACAGTGCCTCTCCCCACAGATACGCAGTATTTT. It is translated as CASSLLATVPLPTDTQYF. This chain uses TRBV5-6 with TRBJ2-3; weak D call: TRBD1 (5 bases). Germline loops: CDR1 SGHDT, CDR2 YYEEEE. The germline V and J ends were trimmed by 1 base and 2 bases, with 20 bases remaining between them. The CDR3 has 18 residues. Complete variable domain (other parts from reference TRBV5-6 and TRBJ2-3): DAGVTQSPTHLIKTRGQQVTLRCSPKSGHDTVSWYQQALGQGPQFIFQYYEEEERQRGNFPDRFSGHQFPNYSSELNVNALLLGDSALYLCASSLLATVPLPTDTQYFGPGTRLTVL.

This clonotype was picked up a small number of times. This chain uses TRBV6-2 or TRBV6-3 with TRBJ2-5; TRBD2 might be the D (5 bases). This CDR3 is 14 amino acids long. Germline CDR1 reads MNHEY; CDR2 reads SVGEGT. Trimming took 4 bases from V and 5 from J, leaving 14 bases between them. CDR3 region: CASSSEGIFETQYF. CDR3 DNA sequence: TGTGCCAGCAGTTCCGAGGGTATCTTCGAGACCCAGTACTTC.

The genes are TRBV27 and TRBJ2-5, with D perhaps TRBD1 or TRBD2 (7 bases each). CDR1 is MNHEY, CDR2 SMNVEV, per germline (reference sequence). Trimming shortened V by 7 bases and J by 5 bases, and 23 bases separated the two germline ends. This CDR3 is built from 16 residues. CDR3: CASTLSQGGPVETQYF. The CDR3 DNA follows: TGTGCCAGCACCCTAAGTCAGGGGGGGCCGGTGGAGACCCAGTACTTC.

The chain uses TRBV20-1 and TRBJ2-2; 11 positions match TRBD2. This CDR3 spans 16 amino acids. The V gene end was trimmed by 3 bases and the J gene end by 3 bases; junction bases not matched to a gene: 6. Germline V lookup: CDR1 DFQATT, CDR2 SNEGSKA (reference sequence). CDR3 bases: TGCAGTGCTAGGACCGGGACTAGCGGCTACACCGGGGAGCTGTTTTTT. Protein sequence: CSARTGTSGYTGELFF.

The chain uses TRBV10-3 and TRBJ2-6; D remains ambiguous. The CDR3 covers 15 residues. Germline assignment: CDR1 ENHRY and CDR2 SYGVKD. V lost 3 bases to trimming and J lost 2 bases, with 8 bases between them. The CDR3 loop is CAISEAEAGANVLTF. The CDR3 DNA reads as TGTGCCATCAGTGAAGCCGAAGCTGGGGCCAACGTCCTGACTTTC.

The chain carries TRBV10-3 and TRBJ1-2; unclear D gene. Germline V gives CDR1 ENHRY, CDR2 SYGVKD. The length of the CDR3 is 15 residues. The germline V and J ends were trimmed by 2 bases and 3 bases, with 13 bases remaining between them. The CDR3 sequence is CAISEQREEDYGYTF. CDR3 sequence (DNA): TGTGCCATCAGTGAGCAGAGGGAGGAAGACTATGGCTACACCTTC.